Given below is one TCR beta chain in context. Measured with immunoSEQ multiplex PCR; TCRdb has only the in-frame clones, and not every one. The table has tens of thousands of clones, roughly 80% seen once; the top ten hold 0.79%. This sample was included in a study of T cell clones after liver transplantation. Looking at the study overall: In this trial, immunosuppression withdrawal was attempted within 2 years of liver transplant. Three of eight recipients were HCV-positive; others had non-autoimmune, non-viral indications.

V lost 2 bases and J lost 6, with 2 bases in between. The CDR3 extends over 11 amino acids. The V gene's germline CDR1 is MDHEN and CDR2 SYDVKM. This sequence originates from a human patient who received a liver transplant. The T cells may partly be graft donor cells. The V call is TRBV28, the J call TRBJ1-5; D ambiguous. The material was CD4+ T cells from blood, obtained 12 months after liver transplant. The CDR3 loop is CASSLSQPQHF. The CDR3 DNA follows: TGTGCCAGCAGTTTAAGTCAGCCCCAGCATTTT. Using reference TRBV28 and TRBJ1-5 for the parts outside the CDR3, the full variable domain is DVKVTQSSRYLVKRTGEKVFLECVQDMDHENMFWYRQDPGLGLRLIYFSYDVKMKEKGDIPEGYSVSREKKERFSLILESASTNQTSMYLCASSLSQPQHFGDGTRLSIL.